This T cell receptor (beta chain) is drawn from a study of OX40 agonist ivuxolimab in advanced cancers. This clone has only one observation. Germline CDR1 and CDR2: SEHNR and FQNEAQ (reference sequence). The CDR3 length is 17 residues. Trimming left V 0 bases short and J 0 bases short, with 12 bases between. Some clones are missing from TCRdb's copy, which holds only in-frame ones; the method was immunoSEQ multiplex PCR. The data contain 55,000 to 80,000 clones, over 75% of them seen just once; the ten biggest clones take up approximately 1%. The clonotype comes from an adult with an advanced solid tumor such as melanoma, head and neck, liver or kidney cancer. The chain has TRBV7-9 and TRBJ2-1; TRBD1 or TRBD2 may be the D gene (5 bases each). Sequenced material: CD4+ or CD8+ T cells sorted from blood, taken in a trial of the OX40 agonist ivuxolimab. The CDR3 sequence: CASSLAGTPSSYNEQFF. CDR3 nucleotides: TGTGCCAGCAGCTTAGCGGGGACCCCGAGCTCCTACAATGAGCAGTTCTTC.